Each of the 15 T cell receptor beta chains below was sequenced from the same sample in a study of spatial heterogeneity in lung cancer. Study-level results: Counts of expanded intratumoral alpha and beta TCRs tracked tumor mutation counts.

Each CDR3 protein is one row after TCRdb ran MiXCR on the 5' RACE reads. The table records some 97,000 distinct CDR3 sequences, about 4.6% of them present only once. Time point: sample taken at primary tumor resection. No antigens are known for them. The material sequenced was lung tumor tissue, taken at surgery. These receptors were collected from a male donor with early-stage non-small cell lung cancer.

This clonotype was observed at least ten times. This sequence joins TRBV12-3 or TRBV12-4 and TRBJ2-5; a possible D gene is TRBD2 (6 bases). There are 16 residues in the CDR3. V lost 9 bases, J lost 0 bases, and 20 bases lay in between. The CDR3 loop is CARGRHQQENQETQYF. In DNA form, the CDR3 reads TGTGCCAGAGGGAGGCATCAACAGGAGAACCAAGAGACCCAGTACTTC.

Many counts were recorded for this clonotype. The gene calls are TRBV20-1 and TRBJ2-5; weak D call: TRBD1 (6 bases). Trimming shortened V by 6 bases and J by 4 bases, and 15 bases separated the two germline ends. Germline V gene data show CDR1 as DFQATT and CDR2 as SNEGSKA (reference sequence). The CDR3 has 13 residues. CDR3 in DNA: TGCAGTGCAAGCACAGGGTCTTCAGAGACCCAGTACTTC. It codes for CSASTGSSETQYF.

Many counts were recorded for this clonotype. The chain employs TRBV5-1 and TRBJ1-1; D is unresolved. Trimming stripped 4 bases from V and 6 bases from J, with 16 bases between. CDR1 is SGHRS, CDR2 YFSETQ, per germline. CDR3 length: 14 amino acids. The chain's CDR3 is CASSLVGEVSEAFF. The DNA for the CDR3 is TGCGCCAGCAGCCTGGTGGGAGAGGTTTCTGAAGCTTTCTTT.

The CDR3 DNA is TGTGCCAGCAGCGTAGGATGGGGACAGTGGGGAGAGACCCAGTACTTC. Its translation is CASSVGWGQWGETQYF. This chain joins TRBV9 and TRBJ2-5, with 7 bases matching TRBD1. This CDR3 is built from 16 residues. Germline assignment: CDR1 SGDLS and CDR2 YYNGEE. After removal of 0 bases from V and 4 bases from J, the junction contained 9 bases not matched to a gene.

In its sample, this clonotype was seen a few times. The chain is built from TRBV29-1 and TRBJ2-1, with TRBD1 matching 11 bases. This CDR3 spans 15 amino acids. Looked up from germline, CDR1 is SQVTM and CDR2 is ANQGSEA. V shed 1 base, J shed 8 bases, and the junction held 7 bases outside the gene matches. The CDR3 DNA reads TGCAGCGTTGAAGGGGGACAGGGGGTGCAGGATGAGCAGTTCTTC. Protein sequence: CSVEGGQGVQDEQFF.

This clonotype was seen many times. The V gene is TRBV20-1, the J gene TRBJ2-3, with 8 bases that match TRBD1. V shed 3 bases and J 2 bases; nucleotides not matched to a gene: 4. Germline V gives CDR1 DFQATT, CDR2 SNEGSKA (reference sequence). There are 14 residues in the CDR3. The CDR3, as DNA: TGCAGTGCTAGGGGACAGGACTACACAGATACGCAGTATTTT. Amino acid sequence: CSARGQDYTDTQYF.

This clonotype was counted a few times. The chain links TRBV30 to TRBJ1-1, with D possibly matching TRBD1 (5 bases). The ends were cut back, 3 bases at V and 7 bases at J, with 18 bases in the middle. This CDR3 is 14 amino acids long. Germline CDR1 GTSNPN, CDR2 SVGIG (reference sequence). CDR3 loop: CAWRRMGGGSEAFF. In DNA, the CDR3 is TGTGCCTGGAGGCGGATGGGGGGAGGGAGTGAAGCTTTCTTT.

The DNA for the CDR3 is TGCAGCGTTGAAGAGGGACGGACAGGTCGGCAAGAGACCCAGTACTTC. Protein: CSVEEGRTGRQETQYF. This sequence joins TRBV29-1 and TRBJ2-5; 7 positions match TRBD1. Germline V gives CDR1 SQVTM, CDR2 ANQGSEA. V lost 0 bases to trimming and J lost 2 bases; unmatched junction nucleotides: 9. This CDR3 has 16 residues.

This clonotype was observed a few times. The gene calls are TRBV10-3 and TRBJ2-1, with 8 bases identical to TRBD2. The CDR3 loop spans 15 amino acids. Per germline, CDR1 ENHRY and CDR2 SYGVKD. V was clipped by 4 bases and J by 6 bases; unmatched bases: 8. The CDR3 reads CAISVGTSGPNEQFF. Written as DNA, the CDR3 is TGTGCCATCAGTGTAGGTACTAGCGGACCCAATGAGCAGTTCTTC.

The table lists this clonotype with many counts. The chain employs TRBV6-9 and TRBJ2-5; unclear D gene. Germline V gene data show CDR1 as MNHGY and CDR2 as SVAAGI. The CDR3 is 12 residues long. The ends were cut back, 5 bases at V and 4 bases at J, with 8 bases in the middle. CDR3 nucleotides: TGTGCCAGCAGTACCCCGCGAGAGACCCAGTACTTC. Translating gives CASSTPRETQYF.

Ten or more counts support this clonotype. The chain uses TRBV6-2 or TRBV6-3 and TRBJ1-5; no definite D call. The CDR3 spans 14 residues. Germline V gene lookup returns CDR1 MNHEY and CDR2 SVGEGT. V lost 0 bases to trimming and J lost 6 bases, with 9 bases between them. CDR3: CASSYSNGVQPQHF. For the CDR3, the DNA is TGTGCCAGCAGTTACTCGAATGGTGTTCAGCCCCAGCATTTT.

This clonotype was observed at least ten times. The CDR3 sequence is CASSYEMASEAFF. CDR3 nucleotide sequence: TGTGCCAGCAGTTACGAGATGGCAAGTGAAGCTTTCTTT. The chain carries TRBV6-6 and TRBJ1-1, with no clear D. This CDR3 spans 13 amino acids. The ends were cut back, 2 bases at V and 7 bases at J, with 11 bases in the middle. The V gene's germline CDR1 is MNHNY and CDR2 SVGAGI (reference sequence).

This clonotype was found a few times. This chain joins TRBV5-1 and TRBJ2-3, with D hard to call. V was trimmed by 4 bases and J by 6 bases, leaving 9 bases between them. The CDR3 contains 12 residues. The germline gives CDR1 SGHRS, CDR2 YFSETQ. The chain's CDR3 is CASSLSDDTQYF. CDR3 in DNA: TGCGCCAGCAGCCTCTCGGACGATACGCAGTATTTT.

This clonotype appeared many times. This rearrangement joins TRBV6-5 to TRBJ1-2; D not resolved. This CDR3 has 14 amino acids. Germline V lookup: CDR1 MNHEY, CDR2 SVGAGI. Trimming removed 4 bases at V and 2 bases at J, with 11 bases between. CDR3 amino acids: CASSSGSKNYGYTF. The DNA of the CDR3 is TGTGCCAGCAGTTCGGGCAGCAAAAACTATGGCTACACCTTC.

This clonotype was counted at least ten times. The rearrangement links TRBV27 to TRBJ2-3, with D unclear. Germline CDR1 is MNHEY and CDR2 is SMNVEV (reference sequence). The V end lost 1 base, the J end lost 3 bases, and 5 bases lay between the germline ends. The CDR3 runs 13 residues. The CDR3 sequence: CASSLYFTDTQYF. The CDR3 coding sequence is TGTGCCAGCAGTTTATACTTTACAGATACGCAGTATTTT.